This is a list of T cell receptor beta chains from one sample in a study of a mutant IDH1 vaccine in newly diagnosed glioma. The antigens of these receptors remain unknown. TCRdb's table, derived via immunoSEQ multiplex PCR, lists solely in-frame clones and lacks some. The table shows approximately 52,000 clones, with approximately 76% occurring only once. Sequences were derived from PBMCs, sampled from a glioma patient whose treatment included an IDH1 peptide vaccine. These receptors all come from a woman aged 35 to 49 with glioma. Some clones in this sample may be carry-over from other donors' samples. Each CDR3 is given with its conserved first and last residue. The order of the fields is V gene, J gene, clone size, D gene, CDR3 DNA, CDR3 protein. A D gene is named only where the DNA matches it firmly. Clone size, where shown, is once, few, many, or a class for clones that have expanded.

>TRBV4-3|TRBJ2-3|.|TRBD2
TGCGCCAGCAGCCTTATAGCGGGGGAGACAGATACGCAGTATTTT
CASSLIAGETDTQYF
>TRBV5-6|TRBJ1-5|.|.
TGTGCCAGCAGCGTAGACAGAACCCGCGGTTTGCCCCAGCATTTT
CASSVDRTRGLPQHF
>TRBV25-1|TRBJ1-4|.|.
TGTGCCAGCAGTGAAAGGGCGGGGGGAGGCGAAAAACTGTTTTTT
CASSERAGGGEKLFF
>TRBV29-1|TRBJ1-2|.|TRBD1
TGCAGCGTTGAAGGGCGGACAGGAGACCTTACTAACTATGGCTACACCTTC
CSVEGRTGDLTNYGYTF
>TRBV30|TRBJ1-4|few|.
TGTGCCTGGACCGTAAGGGGCGCTTTTGAAAAACTGTTTTTT
CAWTVRGAFEKLFF
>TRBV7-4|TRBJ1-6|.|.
TGTGCCAGCAGCTTAGAATCAGGGCAGGGCGAGTTTTCACCCCTCCACTTT
CASSLESGQGEFSPLHF
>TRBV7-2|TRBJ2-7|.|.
TGTGCCAGCGTTCCAGGGGTTGAAAACGAGCAGTACTTC
CASVPGVENEQYF
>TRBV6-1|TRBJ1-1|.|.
TGTGCCAGCAATATACAGGCCGGGTACACTGAAGCTTTCTTT
CASNIQAGYTEAFF
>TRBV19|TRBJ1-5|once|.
TGTGCCAGTAGTATCTACACGGCCATCAGCGATCAGCCCCAGCATTTT
CASSIYTAISDQPQHF
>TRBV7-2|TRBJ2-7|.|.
TGTGCCAGCAGCCCGGCGACAGGTCTTTACGAGCAGTACTTC
CASSPATGLYEQYF
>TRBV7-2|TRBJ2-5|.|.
TGTGCCAGCAGCTTAACCCGGCAAGAGACCCAGTACTTC
CASSLTRQETQYF
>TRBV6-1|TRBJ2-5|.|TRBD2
TGTGCCAGCAGTGAACTTCCCACTGGACTAGCGGGGCAAGAGACCCAGTACTTC
CASSELPTGLAGQETQYF
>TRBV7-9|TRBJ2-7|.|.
TGTGCCAGCAGCTTAGTCACGCAAGAGCAGTACTTC
CASSLVTQEQYF
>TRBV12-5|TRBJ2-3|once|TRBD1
TGTGCTAGTGGAGGACGGAGACAGGGCGGCACAGATACGCAGTATTTT
CASGGRRQGGTDTQYF
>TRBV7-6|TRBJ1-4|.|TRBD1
TGTGCCAGCAGCTCCCAGGGGACAGTGGGTGAAAAACTGTTTTTT
CASSSQGTVGEKLFF